A selection of T cell receptor beta chains follows, all from one sample in a study of response to subunit inactivated influenza vaccine. TCRdb called the RT-PCR reads again in MiXCR, with one record for every CDR3 protein. The sample includes about 610,000 distinct CDR3 sequences, roughly 15% of them seen just once. Sequencing was performed on PBMCs from blood, taken about 12 days after vaccination. Every receptor here comes from a man in his forties or fifties who received an inactivated influenza vaccine. The CDR3 runs from the conserved cysteine through the conserved F or W. The order of the fields is D gene, CDR3 length, clone size, J gene, V gene, CDR3 protein, CDR3 DNA. The D gene is left open where the match is weak. Clone size is stated in some rows and not others, as once, few, many or a class when expanded.

d_gene: -; len: 15; abundance: -; j_gene: TRBJ2-1; v_gene: TRBV19; CDR3aa: CARSIETLSYNEQFF; CDR3nt: TGTGCCAGAAGTATCGAGACCCTTTCCTACAATGAGCAGTTCTTC
d_gene: TRBD1; len: 16; abundance: few; j_gene: TRBJ1-1; v_gene: TRBV7-9; CDR3aa: CASRRQGGNPGTEAFF; CDR3nt: TGTGCCAGCAGAAGGCAGGGGGGAAACCCGGGCACTGAAGCTTTCTTT
d_gene: TRBD2; len: 15; abundance: many; j_gene: TRBJ2-7; v_gene: TRBV5-1; CDR3aa: CASSLSGGSSYEQYF; CDR3nt: TGTGCCAGCAGTTTATCAGGCGGGAGCTCCTACGAGCAGTACTTC
d_gene: TRBD1; len: 16; abundance: -; j_gene: TRBJ2-3; v_gene: TRBV18; CDR3aa: CASSQGTAPGTDTQYF; CDR3nt: TGTGCCAGCTCACAGGGGACAGCCCCCGGAACAGATACGCAGTATTTT
d_gene: -; len: 13; abundance: -; j_gene: TRBJ2-2; v_gene: TRBV7-8; CDR3aa: CAIGEISTGELFF; CDR3nt: TGTGCCATTGGGGAAATTTCGACCGGGGAGCTGTTTTTT
d_gene: -; len: 15; abundance: -; j_gene: TRBJ2-1; v_gene: TRBV7-8; CDR3aa: CASSTWAGARNEQFF; CDR3nt: TGTGCCAGCAGCACGTGGGCGGGGGCGAGGAATGAGCAGTTCTTC
d_gene: -; len: 12; abundance: many; j_gene: TRBJ1-1; v_gene: TRBV6-2/TRBV6-3; CDR3aa: CASSYKGTEAFF; CDR3nt: TGTGCCAGCAGTTACAAAGGAACTGAAGCTTTCTTT
d_gene: -; len: 14; abundance: -; j_gene: TRBJ2-7; v_gene: TRBV20-1; CDR3aa: CSASGVLFTGEQYF; CDR3nt: TGCAGTGCTAGCGGGGTACTTTTCACAGGGGAGCAGTACTTC
d_gene: TRBD2; len: 16; abundance: -; j_gene: TRBJ2-1; v_gene: TRBV20-1; CDR3aa: CSASSPLAGGYNEQFF; CDR3nt: TGCAGTGCTAGCTCCCCTCTAGCGGGGGGTTACAATGAGCAGTTCTTC
d_gene: TRBD1; len: 15; abundance: few; j_gene: TRBJ2-1; v_gene: TRBV5-1; CDR3aa: CASSYTGQGRSEQFF; CDR3nt: TGCGCCAGCAGCTATACGGGACAGGGGCGAAGTGAGCAGTTCTTC
d_gene: TRBD2; len: 15; abundance: few; j_gene: TRBJ2-1; v_gene: TRBV20-1; CDR3aa: CSARLPREGPHEQFF; CDR3nt: TGCAGTGCCCGCCTCCCGCGGGAGGGCCCTCATGAGCAGTTCTTC
d_gene: TRBD2; len: 16; abundance: -; j_gene: TRBJ2-3; v_gene: TRBV29-1; CDR3aa: CSVKGLRREAGYTQYF; CDR3nt: TGCAGCGTTAAGGGACTTCGGCGGGAGGCCGGGTATACGCAGTATTTT
d_gene: -; len: 17; abundance: -; j_gene: TRBJ2-1; v_gene: TRBV5-1; CDR3aa: CASSLDRVGGIYNEQFF; CDR3nt: TGCGCCAGCAGCTTGGATCGGGTAGGGGGGATTTACAATGAGCAGTTCTTC
d_gene: -; len: 15; abundance: -; j_gene: TRBJ1-5; v_gene: TRBV27; CDR3aa: CASSTAGALNQPQHF; CDR3nt: TGTGCCAGCAGCACGGCAGGGGCGCTCAATCAGCCCCAGCATTTT
d_gene: TRBD2; len: 16; abundance: -; j_gene: TRBJ2-7; v_gene: TRBV3-1; CDR3aa: CASSRGTSGATREQYF; CDR3nt: TGTGCCAGCAGCCGAGGGACTAGCGGGGCTACCCGAGAGCAGTACTTC
d_gene: TRBD2; len: 16; abundance: -; j_gene: TRBJ2-1; v_gene: TRBV19; CDR3aa: CASRPFGTSGSYEQFF; CDR3nt: TGTGCCAGTAGGCCCTTTGGGACTAGCGGGAGCTATGAGCAGTTCTTC
d_gene: TRBD1; len: 13; abundance: -; j_gene: TRBJ2-4; v_gene: TRBV28; CDR3aa: CASRLDRGNIQYF; CDR3nt: TGTGCCAGCAGACTCGACAGGGGAAACATTCAGTACTTC
d_gene: -; len: 13; abundance: many; j_gene: TRBJ2-5; v_gene: TRBV12-3/TRBV12-4; CDR3aa: CASRNSGSETQYF; CDR3nt: TGTGCCAGCCGAAATTCCGGGTCGGAGACCCAGTACTTC
d_gene: -; len: 11; abundance: many; j_gene: TRBJ2-7; v_gene: TRBV12-3/TRBV12-4; CDR3aa: CASTLGQYRSF; CDR3nt: TGTGCCAGCACCTTAGGACAGTACCGAAGCTTC
d_gene: -; len: 13; abundance: -; j_gene: TRBJ2-5; v_gene: TRBV20-1; CDR3aa: CSAKGPFGETQYF; CDR3nt: TGCAGTGCAAAGGGACCCTTTGGAGAGACCCAGTACTTC
d_gene: -; len: 14; abundance: -; j_gene: TRBJ2-7; v_gene: TRBV30; CDR3aa: CAWSVPPGSGEQYF; CDR3nt: TGTGCCTGGAGTGTACCGCCAGGTTCAGGCGAGCAGTACTTC
d_gene: -; len: 15; abundance: -; j_gene: TRBJ1-1; v_gene: TRBV3-1; CDR3aa: CASSQDWQGGTEAFF; CDR3nt: TGTGCCAGCAGCCAAGACTGGCAGGGTGGCACTGAAGCTTTCTTT
d_gene: TRBD2; len: 15; abundance: many; j_gene: TRBJ2-1; v_gene: TRBV5-5; CDR3aa: CASSVSGGPVNEQFF; CDR3nt: TGTGCCAGCAGCGTTAGCGGGGGGCCCGTAAATGAGCAGTTCTTC
d_gene: -; len: 14; abundance: many; j_gene: TRBJ2-7; v_gene: TRBV28; CDR3aa: CASSLTPAPYEQYF; CDR3nt: TGTGCCAGCAGTTTAACCCCCGCTCCCTACGAGCAGTACTTC
d_gene: TRBD2; len: 18; abundance: few; j_gene: TRBJ2-3; v_gene: TRBV9; CDR3aa: CASSERSSGGARTDTQYF; CDR3nt: TGTGCCAGCAGTGAGAGGTCTAGCGGGGGGGCTCGCACAGATACGCAGTATTTT
d_gene: -; len: 14; abundance: few; j_gene: TRBJ1-1; v_gene: TRBV3-1; CDR3aa: CASSRGAVFTEAFF; CDR3nt: TGTGCCAGCAGCCGGGGCGCAGTATTTACTGAAGCTTTCTTT
d_gene: -; len: 13; abundance: -; j_gene: TRBJ2-5; v_gene: TRBV7-9; CDR3aa: CASSRGSGETQYF; CDR3nt: TGTGCCAGCAGTCGGGGTTCGGGTGAGACCCAGTACTTC
d_gene: -; len: 12; abundance: -; j_gene: TRBJ2-1; v_gene: TRBV20-1; CDR3aa: CSARTGSHEQFF; CDR3nt: TGCAGTGCTAGAACAGGGTCCCATGAGCAGTTCTTC
d_gene: -; len: 13; abundance: many; j_gene: TRBJ2-3; v_gene: TRBV6-1; CDR3aa: CASRGTSTDTQYF; CDR3nt: TGTGCCAGCAGAGGGACTAGCACAGATACGCAGTATTTT
d_gene: -; len: 14; abundance: few; j_gene: TRBJ1-1; v_gene: TRBV12-3/TRBV12-4; CDR3aa: CASSLTPGPYVLVF; CDR3nt: TGTGCCAGCAGTTTAACACCGGGACCGTATGTGTTGGTCTTT
d_gene: -; len: 14; abundance: once; j_gene: TRBJ1-6; v_gene: TRBV20-1; CDR3aa: CSARESGFNSPLHF; CDR3nt: TGCAGTGCTAGAGAGTCGGGTTTTAATTCACCCCTCCACTTT
d_gene: -; len: 13; abundance: few; j_gene: TRBJ2-3; v_gene: TRBV3-1; CDR3aa: CASSQTYTDTQYF; CDR3nt: TGTGCCAGCAGCCAGACCTACACAGATACGCAGTATTTT
d_gene: -; len: 14; abundance: many; j_gene: TRBJ2-7; v_gene: TRBV7-9; CDR3aa: CASSLVARGYEQYF; CDR3nt: TGTGCCAGCAGCTTAGTGGCTAGAGGATACGAGCAGTACTTC
d_gene: -; len: 13; abundance: -; j_gene: TRBJ2-7; v_gene: TRBV30; CDR3aa: CAWSFGGFYEQYF; CDR3nt: TGTGCCTGGAGTTTTGGGGGTTTCTACGAGCAGTACTTC
d_gene: -; len: 12; abundance: -; j_gene: TRBJ2-7; v_gene: TRBV3-1; CDR3aa: CASSHKSYEQYF; CDR3nt: TGTGCCAGCAGCCACAAGAGTTACGAGCAGTACTTC
d_gene: TRBD2; len: 16; abundance: -; j_gene: TRBJ2-5; v_gene: TRBV12-3/TRBV12-4; CDR3aa: CASSLPRTSGQETQYF; CDR3nt: TGTGCCAGCAGTCTCCCGCGGACTAGCGGCCAAGAGACCCAGTACTTC
d_gene: TRBD2; len: 16; abundance: -; j_gene: TRBJ2-1; v_gene: TRBV15; CDR3aa: CATSRRTSGVYNEQFF; CDR3nt: TGTGCCACCAGCAGAAGAACTAGCGGGGTGTACAATGAGCAGTTCTTC
d_gene: -; len: 15; abundance: few; j_gene: TRBJ2-5; v_gene: TRBV20-1; CDR3aa: CSARGSRAQQETQYF; CDR3nt: TGCAGTGCTAGAGGTTCAAGAGCCCAACAAGAGACCCAGTACTTC
d_gene: -; len: 16; abundance: -; j_gene: TRBJ2-1; v_gene: TRBV6-2/TRBV6-3; CDR3aa: CASSYMAGTLPDEQFF; CDR3nt: TGTGCCAGCAGTTATATGGCGGGAACCCTCCCAGATGAGCAGTTCTTC
d_gene: -; len: 15; abundance: few; j_gene: TRBJ1-1; v_gene: TRBV18; CDR3aa: CASSPETQPNTEAFF; CDR3nt: TGTGCCAGCTCACCCGAGACCCAACCGAACACTGAAGCTTTCTTT
d_gene: -; len: 15; abundance: -; j_gene: TRBJ2-1; v_gene: TRBV11-2; CDR3aa: CASSSLRGSYNEQFF; CDR3nt: TGTGCCAGCAGCTCACTGCGGGGCTCCTACAATGAGCAGTTCTTC
d_gene: -; len: 14; abundance: few; j_gene: TRBJ1-4; v_gene: TRBV4-3; CDR3aa: CASSHRTVNEKLFF; CDR3nt: TGCGCCAGCAGTCACAGGACAGTTAATGAAAAACTGTTTTTT
d_gene: -; len: 13; abundance: -; j_gene: TRBJ2-5; v_gene: TRBV5-1; CDR3aa: CASSPVGKETQYF; CDR3nt: TGCGCCAGCAGCCCGGTGGGGAAGGAGACCCAGTACTTC
d_gene: TRBD1; len: 15; abundance: few; j_gene: TRBJ1-2; v_gene: TRBV7-2; CDR3aa: CASSSLGTANYGYTF; CDR3nt: TGTGCCAGCAGCTCTTTGGGGACAGCTAACTATGGCTACACCTTC
d_gene: TRBD1; len: 17; abundance: few; j_gene: TRBJ1-3; v_gene: TRBV6-5; CDR3aa: CASSYSRQGRAGNTIYF; CDR3nt: TGTGCCAGCAGTTACTCCCGACAGGGACGTGCTGGAAACACCATATATTTT
d_gene: TRBD2; len: 17; abundance: few; j_gene: TRBJ2-5; v_gene: TRBV13; CDR3aa: CASSLEAGGDSQETQYF; CDR3nt: TGTGCCAGCAGCCTAGAAGCGGGGGGAGATTCCCAAGAGACCCAGTACTTC
d_gene: -; len: 13; abundance: few; j_gene: TRBJ1-6; v_gene: TRBV5-6; CDR3aa: CASSFRLGSPLHF; CDR3nt: TGTGCCAGCAGCTTCCGGCTGGGCTCACCCCTCCACTTT
d_gene: -; len: 13; abundance: few; j_gene: TRBJ1-5; v_gene: TRBV30; CDR3aa: CAWSGGSNQPQHF; CDR3nt: TGTGCCTGGAGTGGGGGCAGCAATCAGCCCCAGCATTTT
d_gene: TRBD1; len: 12; abundance: -; j_gene: TRBJ2-7; v_gene: TRBV6-6; CDR3aa: CATGQETYEQYF; CDR3nt: TGTGCCACCGGACAGGAAACCTACGAGCAGTACTTC
d_gene: -; len: 13; abundance: few; j_gene: TRBJ2-7; v_gene: TRBV27; CDR3aa: CASSFSYSYEQYF; CDR3nt: TGTGCCAGCAGTTTTAGTTACTCCTACGAGCAGTACTTC
d_gene: -; len: 14; abundance: many; j_gene: TRBJ1-5; v_gene: TRBV2; CDR3aa: CASSEVGQNQPQHF; CDR3nt: TGTGCCAGCAGTGAGGTGGGCCAGAATCAGCCCCAGCATTTT
d_gene: -; len: 15; abundance: many; j_gene: TRBJ2-3; v_gene: TRBV12-3/TRBV12-4; CDR3aa: CASRISTPSTDTQYF; CDR3nt: TGTGCCAGCAGGATATCGACCCCTAGCACAGATACGCAGTATTTT
d_gene: TRBD1; len: 15; abundance: few; j_gene: TRBJ1-2; v_gene: TRBV5-1; CDR3aa: CASSLERGTVHGYTF; CDR3nt: TGCGCCAGCAGCTTGGAGCGGGGGACAGTCCATGGCTACACCTTC
d_gene: TRBD1; len: 15; abundance: few; j_gene: TRBJ1-2; v_gene: TRBV4-3; CDR3aa: CASSQTGASNYGYTF; CDR3nt: TGCGCCAGCAGCCAAACAGGGGCCTCTAACTATGGCTACACCTTC
d_gene: TRBD1; len: 14; abundance: many; j_gene: TRBJ2-5; v_gene: TRBV6-5; CDR3aa: CASSYPGQGMTQYF; CDR3nt: TGTGCCAGCAGTTACCCAGGACAGGGGATGACCCAGTACTTC